Below, 32 T cell receptor beta chains from the same sample are listed, as sequenced in a study of regulatory T cells in long-lasting Graves disease. TCR beta libraries were built with iRepertoire HTBI primers and Arm-PCR of CDR3 regions. MiXCR was run by TCRdb on the multiplex PCR reads, yielding one entry per CDR3 protein. In the table there are some 420,000 distinct CDR3 sequences, about 20% of which are singletons. Time point here: persistent/refractory GD, antithyroid drugs over 5 years with positive TRAb. PBMCs provided the RNA from which the TCR library was made. Sequencing used peripheral blood mononuclear cells (PBMCs), obtained when the disease was refractory, from a patient treated with antithyroid drugs. These receptors came from a female donor with Graves disease.

This chain uses TRBV7-3 with TRBJ2-2, with TRBD1 matching over 12 bases. V dropped 5 bases and J dropped 6; count of bases not matched to a gene: 10. The germline gives CDR1 SGHTA, CDR2 FQGTGA. CDR3 length: 17 residues. The CDR3 loop reads CASSTRPGQGASGELFF. CDR3 sequence (DNA): TGTGCCAGCAGCACACGGCCGGGACAGGGGGCGTCCGGGGAGCTGTTTTTT.

Many counts were recorded for this clonotype. V gene TRBV28 combines with J gene TRBJ2-4, with D possibly being TRBD2 (6 bases). Looked up from germline, CDR1 is MDHEN and CDR2 is SYDVKM. Trimming pared 6 bases from V and 7 bases from J, leaving 19 bases between. The CDR3 totals 15 residues. The CDR3 region has the DNA TGTGCCAGCAGCCCCGGGACTCTCTCGAGGAACATTCAGTACTTC. Translating it yields CASSPGTLSRNIQYF. Together with reference TRBV28 and TRBJ2-4, the CDR3 gives the full variable domain: DVKVTQSSRYLVKRTGEKVFLECVQDMDHENMFWYRQDPGLGLRLIYFSYDVKMKEKGDIPEGYSVSREKKERFSLILESASTNQTSMYLCASSPGTLSRNIQYFGAGTRLSVL.

This clonotype was observed many times. The V gene is TRBV7-2, the J gene TRBJ2-7; 10 nucleotides line up with TRBD2. This CDR3 is 12 amino acids long. Trimming took 8 bases from V and 8 from J; bases not matched to a gene: 6. Germline V gives CDR1 SGHTA, CDR2 FQGNSA. The CDR3 DNA is TGTGCCAGCGGAACTAGCGGGGCCCAGCAGTACTTC. Translation: CASGTSGAQQYF.

The V call is TRBV19, the J call TRBJ1-2, with 10 positions matching TRBD1. This CDR3 is built from 14 residues. V was pared by 7 bases and J by 6 bases, with 8 bases of the junction left unmatched. The V gene's germline CDR1 is LNHDA and CDR2 SQIVND (reference sequence). The CDR3 DNA reads TGTGCCAGTACCCCCGGGACAGGGGCGGATGGCTACACCTTC. Its protein product is CASTPGTGADGYTF. The whole variable domain, remainder taken from reference TRBV19 and TRBJ1-2, is DGGITQSPKYLFRKEGQNVTLSCEQNLNHDAMYWYRQDPGQGLRLIYYSQIVNDFQKGDIAEGYSVSREKKESFPLTVTSAQKNPTAFYLCASTPGTGADGYTFGSGTRLTVV.

Comment on this clonotype: This clone may be a read error of a much larger clone one base away. The chain links TRBV6-1 to TRBJ1-5; no reliable D call. Trimming pared 6 bases from V and 0 bases from J, leaving 6 bases between. This CDR3 region has 13 residues. In germline, CDR1 is MNHNS, CDR2 SASEGT. Here the CDR3 reads CASREYSNQPQHF. The CDR3 nucleotides read TGTGCCAGCAGGGAATATAGCAATCAGCCCCAGCATTTT.

As DNA, the CDR3 is TGTGCCAGCAGTTACCAGACTAGCGGGAGGTCAGATACGCAGTATTTT. This codes for CASSYQTSGRSDTQYF. This chain links TRBV2 with TRBJ2-3; TRBD2 matches at 13 bases. J was trimmed by 4 bases and V by 5 bases; bases with no gene match: 6. In germline, CDR1 is SNHLY, CDR2 FYNNEI. The CDR3 spans 16 residues.

The chain carries TRBV29-1 and TRBJ1-1, with D maybe TRBD1 (5 bases). CDR1 SQVTM and CDR2 ANQGSEA come from the germline V gene. CDR3 length equals 14 residues. The V end lost 5 bases, the J end lost 0 bases, and 13 bases lay between the germline ends. The CDR3, as DNA: TGCAGCGTTTTTCAACAGGAAATGAACACTGAAGCTTTCTTT. Amino acid sequence: CSVFQQEMNTEAFF.

This clonotype was detected a few times. The V gene is TRBV30, the J gene TRBJ1-5; 7 nucleotides match TRBD1. This CDR3 is 14 amino acids long. The V segment lost 2 bases and the J segment 3 bases; nucleotides outside the gene matches: 4. The V gene's germline CDR1 is GTSNPN and CDR2 SVGIG (reference sequence). The CDR3 loop reads CAWSRGQLNQPQHF. CDR3 nucleotides: TGTGCCTGGAGTCGGGGACAGCTCAATCAGCCCCAGCATTTT. The entire variable domain, with the rest obtained from reference TRBV30 and TRBJ1-5, is as follows: SQTIHQWPATLVQPVGSPLSLECTVEGTSNPNLYWYRQAAGRGLQLLFYSVGIGQISSEVPQNLSASRPQDRQFILSSKKLLLSDSGFYLCAWSRGQLNQPQHFGDGTRLSIL.

The chain combines TRBV6-1 with TRBJ1-6, with D tentatively TRBD1 (6 bases). V was trimmed by 6 bases and J by 7 bases, leaving 13 bases between them. The CDR3 sequence is 14 residues long. Germline V gene lookup returns CDR1 MNHNS and CDR2 SASEGT. The CDR3 region has the DNA TGTGCCAGCAGGACGGGGGCGGGGAATTCACCCCTCCACTTT. Protein: CASRTGAGNSPLHF.

This clonotype has a count of ten or more. V gene TRBV6-1 combines with J gene TRBJ1-5; 8 bases line up with TRBD1. Per the germline V gene, CDR1 is MNHNS and CDR2 is SASEGT. The CDR3 consists of 19 residues. Trimming at V came to 0 bases and at J to 0 bases, leaving 10 bases not matched to a gene. The DNA of the CDR3 is TGTGCCAGCAGTGAAGCTTGGCAGGGGGCCTACCTTAGCAATCAGCCCCAGCATTTT. This sequence encodes CASSEAWQGAYLSNQPQHF.

The chain employs TRBV7-9 and TRBJ1-2, with D uncertain. CDR3 length: 14 amino acids. The V end was cut by 6 bases, the J end by 3 bases, with 14 bases between. CDR1 is SEHNR, CDR2 FQNEAQ, per germline (reference sequence). CDR3 protein: CASSSPEAHYGYTF. The CDR3 DNA is TGTGCCAGCAGTTCCCCAGAGGCCCACTATGGCTACACCTTC.

In its sample, this clonotype was seen many times. The chain employs TRBV20-1 and TRBJ1-2; D is undetermined. This CDR3 has 15 amino acids. The V end was cut by 3 bases, the J end by 1 base, with 15 bases between. In germline, CDR1 is DFQATT, CDR2 SNEGSKA (reference sequence). The CDR3 sequence is CSARVTLAHNYGYTF. For the CDR3, the DNA is TGCAGTGCTAGGGTGACACTCGCCCATAACTATGGCTACACCTTC.

A single count supports this clonotype. The gene calls are TRBV20-1 and TRBJ1-1; D call uncertain. This CDR3 has 13 amino acids. V lost 6 bases and J 0 bases, leaving 11 bases between the germline ends. CDR1 and CDR2 from the germline V gene are DFQATT and SNEGSKA (reference sequence). The CDR3 sequence is CSAPKGLNTEAFF. CDR3 DNA sequence: TGCAGTGCCCCGAAAGGGTTGAACACTGAAGCTTTCTTT.

This clonotype was seen repeatedly, ten times or more. The rearrangement links TRBV20-1 to TRBJ2-5; 13 bases match TRBD2. Germline lookup yields CDR1 DFQATT and CDR2 SNEGSKA (reference sequence). This CDR3 contains 15 residues. Trimming took 6 bases from V and 1 from J; bases not matched to a gene: 5. The CDR3, as DNA: TGCAGTGCCCGGACTAGCGGGGGACCCCAAGAGACCCAGTACTTC. Translating it yields CSARTSGGPQETQYF.

This clonotype was detected many times. The V gene is TRBV2, the J gene TRBJ1-1; the D is unclear. This CDR3 is built from 13 residues. The ends were cut back, 4 bases at V and 1 base at J, with 7 bases in the middle. Germline V gene data show CDR1 as SNHLY and CDR2 as FYNNEI. In DNA, the CDR3 is TGTGCCAGCAGTGGAACATCGAACACTGAAGCTTTCTTT. Translation gives CASSGTSNTEAFF.

The chain uses TRBV7-9 and TRBJ1-4, with a possible D match to TRBD1 (5 bases). This CDR3 region has 12 residues. The V end was cut by 8 bases, the J end by 8 bases, with 12 bases between. The germline V gene has CDR1 SEHNR and CDR2 FQNEAQ (reference sequence). The CDR3 sequence: CASATNREKLFF. For the CDR3, the DNA is TGTGCCAGCGCTACAAACAGGGAAAAACTGTTTTTT.

This clonotype appeared many times. The chain links TRBV12-3 or TRBV12-4 to TRBJ1-2; D remains ambiguous. The CDR3 consists of 14 residues. V gave up 1 base and J gave up 0 bases, with 6 bases separating them. CDR3 loop: CASSLGGTNYGYTF. For the CDR3, the DNA is TGTGCCAGCAGTTTAGGCGGAACTAACTATGGCTACACCTTC.

The rearrangement uses TRBV7-3 and TRBJ1-1; no clear D gene. Germline loops: CDR1 SGHTA, CDR2 FQGTGA. The CDR3 length is 13 residues. V shed 5 bases and J shed 1 base, with 8 bases lying between them. DNA for the CDR3: TGTGCCAGCAGCACGTCTAGGAACACTGAAGCTTTCTTT. Protein sequence: CASSTSRNTEAFF. Variable domain in full (rest from reference TRBV7-3 and TRBJ1-1): GAGVSQTPSNKVTEKGKYVELRCDPISGHTALYWYRQSLGQGPEFLIYFQGTGAADDSGLPNDRFFAVRPEGSVSTLKIQRTERGDSAVYLCASSTSRNTEAFFGQGTRLTVV.

This clonotype came up a few times. The chain links TRBV9 to TRBJ1-2, with a possible D match to TRBD1 (5 bases). Germline-derived CDR1 and CDR2 are SGDLS and YYNGEE. The CDR3 extends over 13 amino acids. The V end was cut by 3 bases, the J end by 3 bases, with 9 bases between. The DNA of the CDR3 is TGTGCCAGCAGCGCGGGGGGGGACTATGGCTACACCTTC. This gives the protein CASSAGGDYGYTF.

The V and J genes are TRBV18 and TRBJ2-2; D is ambiguous. From germline, CDR1 is KGHSH and CDR2 LQKENI. Trimming cost V 2 bases and J 7 bases, with 8 bases left between them. The CDR3 length is 13 residues. The CDR3 loop reads CASSPDRFGELFF. The CDR3 DNA reads TGTGCCAGCTCACCAGACCGATTCGGGGAGCTGTTTTTT.

This clonotype was picked up a small number of times. The chain has TRBV29-1 and TRBJ1-6; 9 nucleotides match TRBD1. This CDR3 comprises 13 residues. Per germline, CDR1 SQVTM and CDR2 ANQGSEA. V lost 6 bases and J lost 8; bases outside the gene matches: 5. CDR3 sequence (DNA): TGCAGCGTCCGGACAGGGGAAGATTCACCCCTCCACTTT. It yields the protein CSVRTGEDSPLHF.

The chain recombines TRBV5-1 with TRBJ2-7; D unclear. Germline CDR1 SGHRS, CDR2 YFSETQ. Trimming stripped 2 bases from V and 1 base from J, with 7 bases between. This CDR3 has 13 amino acids. The CDR3 reads CASSFLESYEQYF. The CDR3 nucleotides read TGCGCCAGCAGCTTTCTTGAATCCTACGAGCAGTACTTC.

This clonotype came up once. V usage is TRBV30 and J usage is TRBJ2-5, with TRBD1 matching 9 bases. The trim removed 7 bases at V and 2 bases at J, leaving 5 bases unmatched. Germline V gene sequence: CDR1 GTSNPN, CDR2 SVGIG (reference sequence). This CDR3 region has 13 residues. This CDR3 reads CASGTGTQETQYF. The CDR3 DNA reads TGTGCCTCCGGGACAGGGACACAAGAGACCCAGTACTTC.

The sample holds many counts of this clonotype. The gene calls are TRBV2 and TRBJ2-5, with TRBD1 matching 8 bases. Looked up from germline, CDR1 is SNHLY and CDR2 is FYNNEI. V shed 8 bases, J shed 1 base, and the junction held 6 bases outside the gene matches. This CDR3 region has 14 residues. The DNA for the CDR3 is TGTGCCAGCCACAGGGGGATGGGCCAAGAGACCCAGTACTTC. Residues: CASHRGMGQETQYF.

A few counts support this clonotype. V usage is TRBV5-1 and J usage is TRBJ2-1; TRBD2 agrees at 15 bases. The CDR3 is 16 amino acids. Germline assignment: CDR1 SGHRS and CDR2 YFSETQ. The junction had 8 bases not matched to a gene; V was cut back by 5 bases and J by 8 bases. CDR3 residues: CASRPGLAGGGDEQFF. The CDR3 bases are TGCGCCAGCAGACCGGGACTAGCGGGAGGAGGCGATGAGCAGTTCTTC.

This clonotype was detected a few times. This chain joins TRBV12-3 or TRBV12-4 and TRBJ1-1, with 11 bases that match TRBD1. Unmatched junction bases numbered 10, after V lost 6 bases and J lost 1 base. This CDR3 is 17 amino acids long. In nucleotides, the CDR3 is TGTGCCAGCAGACAGGACAGGGGGCTCATTAGGAACACTGAAGCTTTCTTT. This codes for CASRQDRGLIRNTEAFF.

This clonotype occurred many times. The chain carries TRBV11-3 and TRBJ2-7, with 8 bases matching TRBD1. The CDR3 consists of 16 residues. The junction had 14 bases not matched to a gene; V was cut back by 5 bases and J by 5 bases. CDR1 and CDR2 from the germline V gene are SGHNT and YENEEA. CDR3 nucleotide sequence: TGTGCCAGCAGCATTAAGGGGGACAGGCTATCGGACGAGCAGTACTTC. Encoded protein: CASSIKGDRLSDEQYF.

This clonotype was counted between two and nine times. The V and J genes are TRBV30 and TRBJ1-5; D is undetermined. This CDR3 is built from 13 residues. V lost 0 bases and J 5 bases, leaving 8 bases between the germline ends. Germline V gene lookup returns CDR1 GTSNPN and CDR2 SVGIG (reference sequence). The CDR3 DNA is TGTGCCTGGAGTGTAGATGGAGATCAGCCCCAGCATTTT. Its protein product is CAWSVDGDQPQHF.

At least ten counts were recorded for this clonotype. This chain links TRBV7-2 with TRBJ1-6; D is unresolved. Trimming stripped 1 base from V and 9 bases from J, with 4 bases between. This CDR3 is 12 amino acids long. CDR1 and CDR2 from the germline V gene are SGHTA and FQGNSA. The CDR3 sequence: CASSLVRSPLHF. The CDR3 nucleotides read TGTGCCAGCAGCTTAGTGCGTTCACCCCTCCACTTT.

This clonotype was observed at least ten times. This sequence joins TRBV29-1 and TRBJ2-7, with D possibly being TRBD2 (6 bases). V dropped 7 bases and J dropped 5 bases, with 9 bases sitting between them. The germline gives CDR1 SQVTM, CDR2 ANQGSEA. The length of the CDR3 is 10 residues. The CDR3 DNA reads TGCAGCGCTGGGACTGACGAGCAGTACTTC. Residues: CSAGTDEQYF.

A remark on this clonotype: Just one base apart from a much larger clone, this may be a read error. The chain couples TRBV6-1 to TRBJ2-5; 7 nucleotides agree with TRBD1. Germline V lookup: CDR1 MNHNS, CDR2 SASEGT. The CDR3 is 14 residues long. DNA of the CDR3: TGTGCCAGCAGGAGGGACAGCCCTCAAGAGGCCCAGTACTTC. The encoded protein is CASRRDSPQEAQYF.

Ten or more counts support this clonotype. The genes are TRBV12-3 or TRBV12-4 and TRBJ1-2; D is ambiguous. V lost 3 bases and J lost 7, with 12 bases in between. CDR3 length equals 13 residues. CDR3 sequence reads: CASSLVEGGGYTF. CDR3 nucleotides: TGTGCCAGCAGTTTGGTGGAGGGTGGTGGCTACACCTTC.